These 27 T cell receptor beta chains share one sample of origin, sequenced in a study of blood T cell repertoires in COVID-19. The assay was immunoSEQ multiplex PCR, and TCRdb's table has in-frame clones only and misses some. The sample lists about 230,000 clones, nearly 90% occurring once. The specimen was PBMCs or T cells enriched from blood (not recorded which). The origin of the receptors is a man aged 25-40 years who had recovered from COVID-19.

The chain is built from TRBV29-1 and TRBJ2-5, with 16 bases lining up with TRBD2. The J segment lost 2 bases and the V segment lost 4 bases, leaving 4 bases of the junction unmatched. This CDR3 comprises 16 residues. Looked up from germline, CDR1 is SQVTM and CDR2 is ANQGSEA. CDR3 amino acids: CSVVEGLAGGQETQYF. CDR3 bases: TGCAGCGTTGTAGAGGGACTAGCGGGAGGGCAAGAGACCCAGTACTTC.

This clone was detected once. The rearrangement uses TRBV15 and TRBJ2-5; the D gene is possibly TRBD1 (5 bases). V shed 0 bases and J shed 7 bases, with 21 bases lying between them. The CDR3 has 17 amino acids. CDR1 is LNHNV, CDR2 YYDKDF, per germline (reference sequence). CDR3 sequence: CATSRERGQGRGGTQYF. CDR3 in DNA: TGTGCCACCAGCAGAGAAAGGGGTCAGGGAAGAGGTGGGACCCAGTACTTC. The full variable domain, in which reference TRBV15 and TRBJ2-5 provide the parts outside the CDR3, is DAMVIQNPRYQVTQFGKPVTLSCSQTLNHNVMYWYQQKSSQAPKLLFHYYDKDFNNEADTPDNFQSRRPNTSFCFLDIRSPGLGDTAMYLCATSRERGQGRGGTQYFGPGTRLLVL.

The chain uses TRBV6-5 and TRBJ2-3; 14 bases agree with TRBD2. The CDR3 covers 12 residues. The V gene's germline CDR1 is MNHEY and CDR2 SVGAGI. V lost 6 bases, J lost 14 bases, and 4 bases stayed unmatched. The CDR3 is CASRPTSGGVYF. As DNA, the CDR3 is TGTGCCAGCAGGCCGACTAGCGGGGGGGTGTATTTT.

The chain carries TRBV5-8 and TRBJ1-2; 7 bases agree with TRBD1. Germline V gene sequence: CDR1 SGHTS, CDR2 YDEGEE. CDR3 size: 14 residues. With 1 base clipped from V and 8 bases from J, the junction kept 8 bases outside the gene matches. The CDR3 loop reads CASSLLQGTEGYTF. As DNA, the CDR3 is TGTGCCAGCAGCTTGCTACAGGGGACGGAGGGCTACACCTTC.

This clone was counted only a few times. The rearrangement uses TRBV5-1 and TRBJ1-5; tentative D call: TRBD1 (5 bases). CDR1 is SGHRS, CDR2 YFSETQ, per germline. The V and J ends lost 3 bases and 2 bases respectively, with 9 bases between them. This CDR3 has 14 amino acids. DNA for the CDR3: TGCGCCAGCAGCTCAGGGATGGGCAATCAGCCCCAGCATTTT. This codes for CASSSGMGNQPQHF.

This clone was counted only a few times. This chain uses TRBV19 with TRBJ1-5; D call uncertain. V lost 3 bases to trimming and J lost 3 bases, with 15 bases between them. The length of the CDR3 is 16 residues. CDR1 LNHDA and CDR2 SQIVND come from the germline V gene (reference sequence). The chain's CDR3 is CASSIWRGDFNQPQHF. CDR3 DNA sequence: TGTGCCAGTAGTATCTGGAGAGGAGATTTCAATCAGCCCCAGCATTTT. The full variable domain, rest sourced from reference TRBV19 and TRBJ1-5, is DGGITQSPKYLFRKEGQNVTLSCEQNLNHDAMYWYRQDPGQGLRLIYYSQIVNDFQKGDIAEGYSVSREKKESFPLTVTSAQKNPTAFYLCASSIWRGDFNQPQHFGDGTRLSIL.

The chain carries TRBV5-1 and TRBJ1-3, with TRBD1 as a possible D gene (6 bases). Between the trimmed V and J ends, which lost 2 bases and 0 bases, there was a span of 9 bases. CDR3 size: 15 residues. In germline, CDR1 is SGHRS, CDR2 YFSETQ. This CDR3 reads CASSFTGTSGNTIYF. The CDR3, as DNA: TGCGCCAGCAGCTTCACAGGGACCTCTGGAAACACCATATATTTT.

CDR3 amino acids: CASSWTGGAYEQYF. The CDR3 DNA reads as TGTGCCAGCAGTTGGACAGGGGGCGCCTACGAGCAGTACTTC. The rearrangement uses TRBV27 and TRBJ2-7, with 11 bases identical to TRBD1. Losses at the gene ends were 4 bases for V and 2 bases for J; bases not matched to a gene: 1. Germline CDR1 reads MNHEY; CDR2 reads SMNVEV (reference sequence). The CDR3 loop spans 14 amino acids.

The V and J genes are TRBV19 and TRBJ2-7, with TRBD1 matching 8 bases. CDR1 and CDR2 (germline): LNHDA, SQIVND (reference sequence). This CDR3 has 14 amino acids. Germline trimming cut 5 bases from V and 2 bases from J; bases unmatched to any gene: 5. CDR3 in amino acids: CASSFTGGPYEQYF. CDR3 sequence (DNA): TGTGCCAGTAGTTTCACAGGGGGACCCTACGAGCAGTACTTC.

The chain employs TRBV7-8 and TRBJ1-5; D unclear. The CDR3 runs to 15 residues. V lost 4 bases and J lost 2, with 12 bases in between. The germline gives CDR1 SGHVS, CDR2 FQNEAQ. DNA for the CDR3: TGTGCCAGCAGCTCCCGAGCGGTTGGCAATCAGCCCCAGCATTTT. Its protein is CASSSRAVGNQPQHF. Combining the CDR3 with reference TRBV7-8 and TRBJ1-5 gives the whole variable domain GAGVSQSPRYKVAKRGQDVALRCDPISGHVSLFWYQQALGQGPEFLTYFQNEAQLDKSGLPSDRFFAERPEGSVSTLKIQRTQQEDSAVYLCASSSRAVGNQPQHFGDGTRLSIL.

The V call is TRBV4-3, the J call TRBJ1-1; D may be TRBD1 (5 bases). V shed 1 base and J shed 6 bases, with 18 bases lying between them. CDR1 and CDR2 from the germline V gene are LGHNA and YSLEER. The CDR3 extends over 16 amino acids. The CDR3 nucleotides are TGCGCCAGCAGCCAAGTGGGGCAGGGCACGGGAGCTGAAGCTTTCTTT. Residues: CASSQVGQGTGAEAFF.

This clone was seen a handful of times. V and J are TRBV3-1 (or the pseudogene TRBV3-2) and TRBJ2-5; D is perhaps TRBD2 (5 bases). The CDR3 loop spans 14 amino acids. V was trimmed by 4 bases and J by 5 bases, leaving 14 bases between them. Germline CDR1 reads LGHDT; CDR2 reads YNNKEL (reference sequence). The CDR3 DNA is TGTGCCAGCAGCCCCGGCGGAGGTCATGAGACCCAGTACTTC. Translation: CASSPGGGHETQYF.

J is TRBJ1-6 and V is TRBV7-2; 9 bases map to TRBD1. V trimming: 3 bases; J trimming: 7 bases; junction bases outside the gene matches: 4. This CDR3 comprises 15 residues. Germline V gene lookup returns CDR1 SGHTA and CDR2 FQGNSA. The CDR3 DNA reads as TGTGCCAGCAGCTTGGACAGGGGACGAAATTCACCCCTCCACTTT. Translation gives CASSLDRGRNSPLHF.

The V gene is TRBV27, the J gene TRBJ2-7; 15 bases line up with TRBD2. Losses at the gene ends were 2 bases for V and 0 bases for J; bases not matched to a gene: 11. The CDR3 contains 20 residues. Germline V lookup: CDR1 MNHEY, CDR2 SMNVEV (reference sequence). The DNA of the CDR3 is TGTGCCAGCAGTTTAGCCGTCGGACTAGCGGGGGGGGCGAGCTCCTACGAGCAGTACTTC. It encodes CASSLAVGLAGGASSYEQYF.

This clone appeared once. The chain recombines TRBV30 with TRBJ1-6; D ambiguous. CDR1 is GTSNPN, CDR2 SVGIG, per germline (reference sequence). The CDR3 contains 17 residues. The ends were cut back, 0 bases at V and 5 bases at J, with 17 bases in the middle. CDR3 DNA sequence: TGTGCCTGGAGTGTACGGTCCGCGGCGAAGGATAATTCACCCCTCCACTTT. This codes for CAWSVRSAAKDNSPLHF.

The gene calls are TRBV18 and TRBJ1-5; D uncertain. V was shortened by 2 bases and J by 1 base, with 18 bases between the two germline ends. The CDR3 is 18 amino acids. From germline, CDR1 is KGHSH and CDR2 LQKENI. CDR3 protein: CASSPSQTYGESNQPQHF. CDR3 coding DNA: TGTGCCAGCTCACCAAGTCAGACCTACGGGGAAAGCAATCAGCCCCAGCATTTT.

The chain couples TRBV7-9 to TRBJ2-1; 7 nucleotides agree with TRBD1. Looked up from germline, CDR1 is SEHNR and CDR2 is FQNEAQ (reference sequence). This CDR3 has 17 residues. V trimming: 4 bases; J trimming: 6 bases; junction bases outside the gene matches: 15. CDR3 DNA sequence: TGTGCCAGCAGCTCGTCGGGCAGGGGGTTATTCTTCAATGAGCAGTTCTTC. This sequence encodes CASSSSGRGLFFNEQFF.

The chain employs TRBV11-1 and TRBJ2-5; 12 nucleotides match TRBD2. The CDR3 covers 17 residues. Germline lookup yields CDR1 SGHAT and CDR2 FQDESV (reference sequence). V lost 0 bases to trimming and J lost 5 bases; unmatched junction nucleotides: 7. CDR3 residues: CASSLAWLAGGPETQYF. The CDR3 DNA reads TGTGCCAGCAGCTTAGCGTGGCTAGCGGGGGGGCCGGAGACCCAGTACTTC.

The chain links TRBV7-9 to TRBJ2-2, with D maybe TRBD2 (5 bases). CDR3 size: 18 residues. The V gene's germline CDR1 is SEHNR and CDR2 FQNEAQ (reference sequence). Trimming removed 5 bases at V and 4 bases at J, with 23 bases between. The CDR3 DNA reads TGTGCCAGCAGCCCGACTATCGACACTTCCATACCCACCGGGGAGCTGTTTTTT. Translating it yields CASSPTIDTSIPTGELFF.

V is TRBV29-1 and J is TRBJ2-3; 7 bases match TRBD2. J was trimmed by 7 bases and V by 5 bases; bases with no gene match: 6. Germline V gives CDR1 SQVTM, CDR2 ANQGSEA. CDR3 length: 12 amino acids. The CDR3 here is CSVTGGMNTQYF. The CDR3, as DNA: TGCAGCGTTACCGGGGGGATGAATACGCAGTATTTT.

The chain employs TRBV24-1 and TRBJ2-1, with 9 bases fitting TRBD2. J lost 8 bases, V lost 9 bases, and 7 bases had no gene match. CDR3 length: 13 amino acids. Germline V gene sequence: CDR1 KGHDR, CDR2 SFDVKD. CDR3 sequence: CATGGRAAYEQFF. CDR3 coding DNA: TGTGCCACCGGCGGGAGGGCCGCCTATGAGCAGTTCTTC.

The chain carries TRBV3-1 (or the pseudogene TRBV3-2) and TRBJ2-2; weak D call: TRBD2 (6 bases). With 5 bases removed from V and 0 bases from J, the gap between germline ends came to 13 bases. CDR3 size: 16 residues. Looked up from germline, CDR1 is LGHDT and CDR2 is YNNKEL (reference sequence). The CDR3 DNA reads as TGTGCCAGCAGCGGTCGTGCGGGGACGAACACCGGGGAGCTGTTTTTT. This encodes CASSGRAGTNTGELFF.

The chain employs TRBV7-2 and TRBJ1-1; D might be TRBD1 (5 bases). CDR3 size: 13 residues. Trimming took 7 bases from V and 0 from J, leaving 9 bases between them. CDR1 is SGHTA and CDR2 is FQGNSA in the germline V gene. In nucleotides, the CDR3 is TGTGCCAGCACACAGGCGATGAACACTGAAGCTTTCTTT. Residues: CASTQAMNTEAFF. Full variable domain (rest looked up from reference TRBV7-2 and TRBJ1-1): GAGVSQSPSNKVTEKGKDVELRCDPISGHTALYWYRQSLGQGLEFLIYFQGNSAPDKSGLPSDRFSAERTGGSVSTLTIQRTQQEDSAVYLCASTQAMNTEAFFGQGTRLTVV.

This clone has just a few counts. The CDR3 DNA sequence: TGTGCCAGCACGCGAGGCCTGGGGGGCTCTGGAAACACCATATATTTT. Residues: CASTRGLGGSGNTIYF. The V gene is TRBV3-1 (or the pseudogene TRBV3-2), the J gene TRBJ1-3; D perhaps matches TRBD1 (5 bases). The CDR3 length is 16 residues. Germline lookup yields CDR1 LGHDT and CDR2 YNNKEL (reference sequence). V was clipped by 7 bases and J by 0 bases, with 16 bases between them.

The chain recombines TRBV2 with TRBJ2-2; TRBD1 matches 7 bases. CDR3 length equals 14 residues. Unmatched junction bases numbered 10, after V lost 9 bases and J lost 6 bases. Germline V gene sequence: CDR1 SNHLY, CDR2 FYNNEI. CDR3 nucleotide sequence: TGTGCCAGTCGGGCGACAGGGAGTCCCGGGGAGCTGTTTTTT. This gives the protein CASRATGSPGELFF.

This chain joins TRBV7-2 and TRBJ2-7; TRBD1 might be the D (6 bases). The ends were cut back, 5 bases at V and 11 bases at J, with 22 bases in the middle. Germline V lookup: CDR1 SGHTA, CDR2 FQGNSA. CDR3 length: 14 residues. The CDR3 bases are TGTGCCAGCAGCATACAGGGCCCATATAACACTAAGTACTTC. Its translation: CASSIQGPYNTKYF.

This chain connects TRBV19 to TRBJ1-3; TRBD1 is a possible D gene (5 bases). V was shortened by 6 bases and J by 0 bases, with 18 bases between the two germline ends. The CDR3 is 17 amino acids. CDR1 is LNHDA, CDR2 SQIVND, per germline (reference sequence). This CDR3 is CASSNLGGLNSGNTIYF. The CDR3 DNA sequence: TGTGCCAGTAGCAACCTGGGGGGGTTAAACTCTGGAAACACCATATATTTT.